This entry lists 5 T cell receptor beta chains sequenced from one sample in a study of CD8+CD57+ T cells in acquired aplastic anemia. According to the study, genomic DNA was the template for TCR beta VDJ and CDR3 profiling. TCRdb re-called the reads with MiXCR, one entry per CDR3 protein. The data hold about 68,000 distinct CDR3 sequences, with under 65% observed a single time. Sequenced material: sorted CD4+, CD8+, or CD8+CD57+ T cells (not recorded which) from PBMCs. Receptors originate from a human donor in good health, serving as a control.

As regards this clonotype: A read error may explain this, as a much larger clone is one base away. This chain connects TRBV3-1 to TRBJ2-1; TRBD2 agrees at 7 bases. Per germline, CDR1 LGHDT and CDR2 YNNKEL (reference sequence). Germline trimming cut 7 bases from V and 5 bases from J; bases unmatched to any gene: 11. CDR3 length equals 15 residues. The CDR3 is CASTHPAGKNNEQFF. The CDR3 DNA reads TGTGCCAGCACCCATCCAGCGGGGAAGAACAATGAGCAGTTCTTC.

The chain couples TRBV24-1 to TRBJ2-1; D unresolved. Germline V gene sequence: CDR1 KGHDR, CDR2 SFDVKD. The CDR3 covers 11 residues. Trimming pared 5 bases from V and 5 bases from J, leaving 3 bases between. The chain's CDR3 is CATSAHNEQFF. The CDR3 DNA sequence: TGTGCCACCAGTGCGCACAATGAGCAGTTCTTC.

This clonotype came up many times. This chain links TRBV5-1 with TRBJ2-7, with 13 positions matching TRBD2. V was clipped by 1 base and J by 3 bases; unmatched bases: 10. The CDR3 length is 18 residues. Germline CDR1 and CDR2: SGHRS and YFSETQ. The CDR3 region has the DNA TGCGCCAGCAGCTTGTTGTCCGGGACTAGCGGGAAGATCTACGAGCAGTACTTC. This gives the protein CASSLLSGTSGKIYEQYF. Drawing the rest from reference TRBV5-1 and TRBJ2-7, the complete variable domain is KAGVTQTPRYLIKTRGQQVTLSCSPISGHRSVSWYQQTPGQGLQFLFEYFSETQRNKGNFPGRFSGRQFSNSRSEMNVSTLELGDSALYLCASSLLSGTSGKIYEQYFGPGTRLTVT.

The chain employs TRBV9 and TRBJ1-2, with D possibly being TRBD1 (6 bases). CDR3 size: 17 residues. In germline, CDR1 is SGDLS, CDR2 YYNGEE. Trimming removed 4 bases at V and 2 bases at J, with 21 bases between. Here the CDR3 DNA reads TGTGCCAGCAGCCCTGGGGGGGCTCCCCGCGGAAACTATGGCTACACCTTC. Its protein is CASSPGGAPRGNYGYTF.

The chain carries TRBV2 and TRBJ1-5; 7 bases fit TRBD1. Losses at the gene ends were 4 bases for V and 6 bases for J; bases not matched to a gene: 6. The CDR3 consists of 14 residues. CDR1 and CDR2 from the germline V gene are SNHLY and FYNNEI. The DNA for the CDR3 is TGTGCCAGCAGTGCTTTGGCAGGGGGTCAGCCCCAGCATTTT. It translates to CASSALAGGQPQHF.